This TCR beta chain was identified in a study of read filtering for tumor transcriptome and immune sequencing. The CDR3 loop spans 13 amino acids. Germline CDR1 reads MRHNA; CDR2 reads SNTAGT. V was pared by 2 bases and J by 6 bases, with 7 bases between. From 400 to 450 ng of RNA, a library with molecular barcoded alpha/delta and beta/gamma adaptors was made. TCRdb reanalysed the reads using MiXCR and keeps one entry per CDR3 protein. The profile shows tens of thousands of distinct CDR3 sequences, about a fifth of them singletons. In this sample, this clonotype turned up many times. The sequence was collected from a donor older than 35 with multiple myeloma. The J gene is TRBJ2-2, the V gene TRBV6-4; D is undetermined. Sequencing was performed on a population of CD138-negative cells sorted from bone marrow. CDR3 protein: CASSDVEAGELFF. DNA of the CDR3: TGTGCCAGCAGTGACGTCGAAGCCGGGGAGCTGTTTTTT.